The 28 T cell receptor beta chains below were found in one sample sequenced in a study of blood T cell repertoires in COVID-19. TCRdb's table, derived via immunoSEQ multiplex PCR, lists solely in-frame clones and lacks some. The sample includes more than 150,000 clones, roughly four fifths seen only once; the top ten take over 10%. Sequences were obtained from peripheral blood. The receptors derive from a man in his 70s who had recovered from COVID-19.

This clone has ten or more counts. This chain connects TRBV3-1 (or the pseudogene TRBV3-2) to TRBJ1-5, with no clear D. Between the trimmed V and J ends, which lost 0 bases and 5 bases, there was a span of 5 bases. The CDR3 spans 13 residues. Germline V gives CDR1 LGHDT, CDR2 YNNKEL (reference sequence). The CDR3 nucleotides are TGTGCCAGCAGCCAAGATGAGCATCAGCCCCAGCATTTT. Translating gives CASSQDEHQPQHF.

This chain uses TRBV18 with TRBJ1-1, with 9 bases that match TRBD1. Germline lookup yields CDR1 KGHSH and CDR2 LQKENI. The CDR3 contains 15 residues. V shed 0 bases, J shed 4 bases, and the junction held 3 bases outside the gene matches. CDR3: CASSPPGQGSTEAFF. For the CDR3, the DNA is TGTGCCAGCTCACCACCCGGACAGGGGAGCACTGAAGCTTTCTTT. Looking up the rest from reference TRBV18 and TRBJ1-1 gives the full variable domain: NAGVMQNPRHLVRRRGQEARLRCSPMKGHSHVYWYRQLPEEGLKFMVYLQKENIIDESGMPKERFSAEFPKEGPSILRIQQVVRGDSAAYFCASSPPGQGSTEAFFGQGTRLTVV.

This clone was observed a few times. CDR3 sequence reads: CAWAHRVGANVLTF. CDR3 nucleotides: TGTGCCTGGGCTCACAGGGTTGGGGCCAACGTCCTGACTTTC. J is TRBJ2-6 and V is TRBV30, with D maybe TRBD1 (6 bases). The CDR3 contains 14 residues. The germline V gene has CDR1 GTSNPN and CDR2 SVGIG (reference sequence). The germline V and J ends were trimmed by 5 bases and 3 bases, with 11 bases remaining between them.

CDR3 bases: TGTGCCAGCAGTGAAGGGGGCGTAGAGACCCAGTACTTC. Translated, it gives CASSEGGVETQYF. The rearrangement joins TRBV2 to TRBJ2-5; D is possibly TRBD1 (5 bases). CDR1 is SNHLY and CDR2 is FYNNEI in the germline V gene. This CDR3 spans 13 amino acids. Trimming took 1 base from V and 4 from J, leaving 7 bases between them.

The chain employs TRBV4-1 and TRBJ2-4; D gene ambiguous. CDR3 length: 16 residues. Trimming stripped 0 bases from V and 10 bases from J, with 19 bases between. CDR1 is MGHRA and CDR2 is YSYEKL in the germline V gene. In DNA form, the CDR3 reads TGCGCCAGCAGCCAAGAAACCGGCGCTGACAAGGTGATTCAGTACTTC. This translates into CASSQETGADKVIQYF.

The chain joins TRBV5-1 to TRBJ1-2; D is ambiguous. Deletions cut 7 bases from V and 3 bases from J, with 10 bases between. The germline V gene has CDR1 SGHRS and CDR2 YFSETQ. The CDR3 contains 12 residues. The CDR3 bases are TGCGCCAGCTCAAGCGGACACTATGGCTACACCTTC. Amino acid sequence: CASSSGHYGYTF. Supplemented by reference TRBV5-1 and TRBJ1-2, the full variable domain reads KAGVTQTPRYLIKTRGQQVTLSCSPISGHRSVSWYQQTPGQGLQFLFEYFSETQRNKGNFPGRFSGRQFSNSRSEMNVSTLELGDSALYLCASSSGHYGYTFGSGTRLTVV.

This chain uses TRBV7-2 with TRBJ2-3, with D possibly TRBD2 on 6 matching bases. V lost 0 bases and J lost 2, with 9 bases in between. The germline CDR1 and CDR2 sequences are SGHTA and FQGNSA. This CDR3 contains 15 residues. The CDR3 bases are TGTGCCAGCAGCTTAGCGGCGGGAATCACAGATACGCAGTATTTT. Translation gives CASSLAAGITDTQYF. The full variable domain, its missing parts supplied by reference TRBV7-2 and TRBJ2-3, is GAGVSQSPSNKVTEKGKDVELRCDPISGHTALYWYRQSLGQGLEFLIYFQGNSAPDKSGLPSDRFSAERTGGSVSTLTIQRTQQEDSAVYLCASSLAAGITDTQYFGPGTRLTVL.

The chain couples TRBV7-9 to TRBJ1-6; 9 bases line up with TRBD1. The CDR3 spans 16 residues. CDR1 is SEHNR and CDR2 is FQNEAQ in the germline V gene (reference sequence). Germline trimming cut 2 bases from V and 5 bases from J; bases unmatched to any gene: 4. The CDR3 loop is CASSLSGDRDNSPLHF. The CDR3 DNA follows: TGTGCCAGCAGCTTAAGTGGGGACAGGGATAATTCACCCCTCCACTTT.

The rearrangement links TRBV6-1 to TRBJ2-2; the D gene is possibly TRBD1 (6 bases). The ends were cut back, 0 bases at V and 2 bases at J, with 10 bases in the middle. CDR1 is MNHNS and CDR2 is SASEGT in the germline V gene. This CDR3 has 16 amino acids. The CDR3 loop is CASSEARTVNTGELFF. CDR3 coding DNA: TGTGCCAGCAGTGAAGCCAGGACAGTAAACACCGGGGAGCTGTTTTTT.

The chain joins TRBV4-3 to TRBJ2-3; 14 bases agree with TRBD2. Germline trimming cut 5 bases from V and 4 bases from J; bases unmatched to any gene: 5. This CDR3 is 16 amino acids long. Germline assignment: CDR1 LGHNA and CDR2 YSLEER. CDR3 sequence reads: CASSTGLAGVPDTQYF. CDR3 coding DNA: TGCGCCAGCAGCACGGGACTAGCGGGAGTTCCAGATACGCAGTATTTT.

The DNA of the CDR3 is TGTGCCAGCAGCTTAGTGGCAGGGGTCTACGAGCAGTACTTC. Amino acids: CASSLVAGVYEQYF. The chain links TRBV7-2 to TRBJ2-7; D possibly corresponds to TRBD1 (6 bases). The CDR3 consists of 14 residues. CDR1 and CDR2 from the germline V gene are SGHTA and FQGNSA. Trimming left V 1 base short and J 3 bases short, with 10 bases between.

The V and J genes are TRBV5-6 and TRBJ2-2; no clear D. Germline V gene sequence: CDR1 SGHDT, CDR2 YYEEEE. The V gene lost 1 base and the J gene lost 0 bases, with 16 bases spanning the gap. There are 18 residues in the CDR3. CDR3 sequence: CASSLRPSPRSNTGELFF. CDR3 DNA sequence: TGTGCCAGCAGCTTGAGGCCCAGCCCTAGGTCGAACACCGGGGAGCTGTTTTTT.

The chain combines TRBV10-3 with TRBJ1-4; D not certain. Trimming took 5 bases from V and 8 from J, leaving 15 bases between them. Per the germline V gene, CDR1 is ENHRY and CDR2 is SYGVKD. The CDR3 is made up of 14 amino acids. In nucleotides, the CDR3 is TGTGCCATCAGTCCGACTGAAGGAGGAGAAAAACTGTTTTTT. Its translation is CAISPTEGGEKLFF.

This chain links TRBV28 with TRBJ2-7; 9 bases agree with TRBD2. The CDR3 covers 15 residues. The germline CDR1 and CDR2 sequences are MDHEN and SYDVKM. The trim removed 5 bases at V and 8 bases at J, leaving 13 bases unmatched. The CDR3 sequence: CASSDHSGLAQKQYF. CDR3 nucleotides: TGTGCCAGCAGTGACCATTCGGGACTAGCACAGAAGCAGTACTTC.

This clone was detected only a few times. The chain links TRBV19 to TRBJ2-1; 10 bases fit TRBD2. CDR1 is LNHDA and CDR2 is SQIVND in the germline V gene (reference sequence). The length of the CDR3 is 14 residues. Trimming removed 6 bases from V and 8 bases from J; junction bases left unmatched: 7. The CDR3 loop is CASSLTSGKDEQFF. The CDR3 nucleotides read TGTGCCAGTAGCCTTACTAGCGGGAAAGATGAGCAGTTCTTC.

The DNA of the CDR3 is TGTGCCAGCAGCCCCTATGGCTCTGGAAACACCATATATTTT. This translates into CASSPYGSGNTIYF. The chain is built from TRBV27 and TRBJ1-3; D is uncertain. Germline-derived CDR1 and CDR2 are MNHEY and SMNVEV (reference sequence). V dropped 6 bases and J dropped 0 bases, with 9 bases sitting between them. The CDR3 is made up of 14 amino acids.

The chain couples TRBV11-2 to TRBJ2-7; 12 bases fit TRBD2. The CDR3 runs 14 residues. From germline, CDR1 is SGHAT and CDR2 FQNNGV. V dropped 7 bases and J dropped 7; count of bases not matched to a gene: 8. The CDR3 DNA reads TGTGCCAGCACCCAGACTAGCGGGAGTTATGAGCAGTACTTC. It yields the protein CASTQTSGSYEQYF.

CDR3 residues: CSVEGTDYGYTF. The CDR3 nucleotides are TGCAGCGTTGAAGGGACAGACTATGGCTACACCTTC. The chain couples TRBV29-1 to TRBJ1-2, with a weak D call TRBD1 (6 bases). Trimming removed 1 base at V and 3 bases at J, with 6 bases between. The CDR3 has 12 amino acids. Germline V CDR1 and CDR2: SQVTM, ANQGSEA.

This clone has a handful of counts. The chain uses TRBV10-1 and TRBJ2-7; no reliable D call. The CDR3 sequence is 13 residues long. The germline CDR1 and CDR2 sequences are WNHNN and SYGVQD (reference sequence). V shed 0 bases and J shed 7 bases, with 10 bases lying between them. The CDR3 spells CASSESPISEQYF. The CDR3 DNA reads TGCGCCAGCAGTGAGTCTCCTATCTCGGAGCAGTACTTC.

J is TRBJ2-4 and V is TRBV11-2, with D uncertain. CDR3 length: 15 amino acids. The germline V gene encodes CDR1 SGHAT and CDR2 FQNNGV. Trimming stripped 5 bases from V and 6 bases from J, with 17 bases between. The CDR3 nucleotides read TGTGCCAGCAGCCCCCCGGCGGTAGCTGGAAACATTCAGTACTTC. Protein product: CASSPPAVAGNIQYF.

A word on this clone: Distinct nucleotide sequences in the sample also encode this CDR3. The gene calls are TRBV11-2 and TRBJ2-5, with D possibly being TRBD1 (6 bases). The germline gives CDR1 SGHAT, CDR2 FQNNGV. V was clipped by 1 base and J by 5 bases, with 8 bases between them. The CDR3 has 13 residues. In DNA form, the CDR3 reads TGTGCCAGCAGCTTAGTCCAGGGGGAGACCCAGTACTTC. Encoded protein: CASSLVQGETQYF.

The gene calls are TRBV4-2 and TRBJ2-2; D unclear. V gave up 0 bases and J gave up 3 bases, with 8 bases separating them. This CDR3 has 15 amino acids. CDR1 LGHNA and CDR2 YNFKEQ come from the germline V gene. The CDR3 region is CASSQDLSYTGELFF. The DNA for the CDR3 is TGTGCCAGCAGCCAAGATTTATCTTACACCGGGGAGCTGTTTTTT.

Here the CDR3 DNA reads TGTGCCAGCAGCTTGATGGCGGGAGGGCTTCGAGAGCAGTACTTC. Translating it yields CASSLMAGGLREQYF. The chain combines TRBV5-4 with TRBJ2-7, with 9 bases that match TRBD2. CDR1 SGHNT and CDR2 YYREEE come from the germline V gene (reference sequence). This CDR3 is 15 amino acids long. With V trimmed by 1 base and J by 7 bases, 9 bases remained unmatched.

The sample holds one count of this clone. The chain carries TRBV28 and TRBJ2-3, with TRBD1 matching 7 bases. The germline CDR1 and CDR2 sequences are MDHEN and SYDVKM. J gave up 3 bases and V 2 bases, and 5 bases lay outside the gene matches. This CDR3 contains 15 residues. The CDR3 here is CASSLRGGETDTQYF. The CDR3 DNA is TGTGCCAGCAGTTTACGAGGGGGCGAGACAGATACGCAGTATTTT.

The V gene is TRBV5-1, the J gene TRBJ2-3; 12 bases line up with TRBD2. The CDR3 is 18 residues long. Germline loops: CDR1 SGHRS, CDR2 YFSETQ. V trimming: 1 base; J trimming: 5 bases; junction bases outside the gene matches: 11. The CDR3 bases are TGCGCCAGCAGCTTGAGGGGGACTAGCGGGTCCCGGGGAGATACGCAGTATTTT. This gives the protein CASSLRGTSGSRGDTQYF.

The gene calls are TRBV5-1 and TRBJ2-1, with TRBD2 as a possible D gene (6 bases). The germline V gene has CDR1 SGHRS and CDR2 YFSETQ. V gave up 4 bases and J gave up 5 bases, with 13 bases separating them. CDR3 length: 14 residues. Here the CDR3 DNA reads TGCGCCAGCAGCCAGAGGGCGGGGAACAATGAGCAGTTCTTC. It is translated as CASSQRAGNNEQFF.

This chain joins TRBV4-3 and TRBJ1-4; 11 bases fit TRBD1. The CDR3 spans 18 residues. The germline gives CDR1 LGHNA, CDR2 YSLEER. Trimming removed 0 bases from V and 5 bases from J; junction bases left unmatched: 8. The CDR3 nucleotides are TGCGCCAGCAGCCAAGATTGGACAGGGGGCCGGGGGAATGAAAAACTGTTTTTT. Amino acids: CASSQDWTGGRGNEKLFF.

The rearrangement links TRBV18 to TRBJ2-2; possible D gene TRBD1, 5 bases. Trimming left V 3 bases short and J 4 bases short, with 12 bases between. Germline V gene data show CDR1 as KGHSH and CDR2 as LQKENI. The CDR3 length is 15 residues. The CDR3 loop is CASSPVTATTGELFF. The CDR3 region has the DNA TGTGCCAGCTCACCGGTGACAGCTACCACCGGGGAGCTGTTTTTT.